Listed below are T cell receptor beta chains from one sample, sequenced in a study of blood T cell repertoires in COVID-19. Measured with immunoSEQ multiplex PCR; TCRdb has only the in-frame clones, and not every one. The sample holds some 200,000 clones, around 80% seen once. Sequencing was done on a sample of peripheral blood. These receptor sequences come from a woman aged 40 to 50 with acute or convalescent COVID-19. CDR3s include the opening cysteine and the closing phenylalanine or tryptophan. The D gene is left open where the match is weak. Clone size, where shown, is once, few, many, or a class for clones that have expanded.

CDR3 length	V gene	D gene	J gene	clone size	CDR3 DNA	CDR3 protein
14	TRBV9	-	TRBJ2-2	-	TGTGCCAGCGGCCTCGGGACATCCGCCGGGGAGCTGTTTTTT	CASGLGTSAGELFF
21	TRBV2	TRBD2	TRBJ2-2	-	TGTGCCAGCAGTGCACCCCCCGGTGGTCTAGCGGCTACCCCGAACACCGGGGAGCTGTTTTTT	CASSAPPGGLAATPNTGELFF
13	TRBV12-3/TRBV12-4	TRBD1	TRBJ1-2	-	TGTGCCAGCAGGGACAGGGATACTTATGGCTACACCTTC	CASRDRDTYGYTF
12	TRBV5-1	-	TRBJ1-2	-	TGCGCCAGCAGCTTGGATTCTTTGGGCTACACCTTC	CASSLDSLGYTF
16	TRBV5-6	TRBD1	TRBJ1-5	-	TGTGCCAGCAGCGCCGGACAGGGTAGGGGCAATCAGCCCCAGCATTTT	CASSAGQGRGNQPQHF
15	TRBV6-5	-	TRBJ1-4	-	TGTGCCAGCGCGTTACTCAGGGGAAAGGATGAAAAACTGTTTTTT	CASALLRGKDEKLFF
14	TRBV7-2	-	TRBJ2-7	-	TGTGCCAGCAGCCCGGGACTGGGTAGGTACGAGCAGTACTTC	CASSPGLGRYEQYF
15	TRBV24-1	TRBD1	TRBJ2-5	-	TGTGCCACCAGTGACCCCGGGACAGGGGAAGAGACCCAGTACTTC	CATSDPGTGEETQYF
16	TRBV9	TRBD1	TRBJ2-1	-	TGTGCCAGCAGCGTAGGATCACGGGACAGGGTTAATGAGCAGTTCTTC	CASSVGSRDRVNEQFF
14	TRBV14	-	TRBJ2-7	once	TGTGCCAGCAGCCAAGTCAGCGGCACCTACGAGCAGTACTTC	CASSQVSGTYEQYF
15	TRBV19	TRBD1	TRBJ1-5	-	TGTGCCAGTAGTGCATTGACAGGGAATGGTCAGCCCCAGCATTTT	CASSALTGNGQPQHF
16	TRBV27	TRBD1	TRBJ1-2	-	TGTGCCAGCAGTACCCTCGACAGGGGCGATCCCTATGGCTACACCTTC	CASSTLDRGDPYGYTF
14	TRBV10-1	TRBD1	TRBJ1-1	-	TGCGCCAGCAGTGGACAGGGCTTGAACACTGAAGCTTTCTTT	CASSGQGLNTEAFF
14	TRBV11-3	TRBD2	TRBJ2-3	-	TGTGCCAGCAGCAGAGCGACCGCGGGAGGGTCGCAGTATTTT	CASSRATAGGSQYF
17	TRBV5-8	-	TRBJ2-1	-	TGTGCCAGCAGCTTGGGCCTGGGACTCAGCTCCTACAATGAGCAGTTCTTC	CASSLGLGLSSYNEQFF
13	TRBV10-2	-	TRBJ2-1	few	TGCGCCAGCACCCCAGACAGGTACAATGAGCAGTTCTTC	CASTPDRYNEQFF